The rows below give T cell receptor beta chains drawn from one sample of a study of T-cell memory formation after mild COVID-19. Via MiXCR, TCRdb re-called the 5' RACE reads, giving one row per CDR3 protein. In the table there are 100,000 to 150,000 distinct CDR3 sequences, 5% to 6.5% of which are singletons. Sequenced sample: PBMCs or a T cell subset sorted from them (not recorded which). The source is an adult woman who had mild COVID-19 (a few samples of this study predate the infection). Cell type and time point are not known. Each CDR3 is given with its conserved first and last residue. Fields, in order: clone size, J gene, D gene, V gene, CDR3 protein, CDR3 DNA. The D gene is left open where the match is weak. The size of a clone is reported for some rows only, either as once, few or many, or as a class for expanded clones.

>many|TRBJ1-1|-|TRBV7-2
CASSLGREKTEAFF
TGTGCCAGCAGCTTAGGGCGGGAGAAAACTGAAGCTTTCTTT
>-|TRBJ2-3|TRBD1|TRBV5-1
CASSSSGQGTDTQYF
TGCGCCAGCAGCTCGTCGGGACAGGGCACAGATACGCAGTATTTT
>many|TRBJ1-5|TRBD1|TRBV6-6
CASSYGPGGAGNQPQHF
TGTGCCAGCAGTTACGGGCCAGGGGGCGCCGGCAATCAGCCCCAGCATTTT
>many|TRBJ2-1|TRBD1|TRBV12-3/TRBV12-4
CASSFGQGADGEQFF
TGTGCCAGCAGTTTCGGGCAGGGGGCTGACGGTGAGCAGTTCTTC
>-|TRBJ1-6|-|TRBV20-1
CSARDYRAERSPLHF
TGCAGTGCTAGAGATTACAGGGCGGAAAGATCACCCCTCCACTTT
>many|TRBJ2-5|-|TRBV10-3
CAISVGGHQETQYF
TGTGCCATCAGTGTGGGGGGTCACCAAGAGACCCAGTACTTC
>few|TRBJ2-1|TRBD2|TRBV5-6
CASSLVTSVHRGQFF
TGTGCCAGCAGCTTGGTTACTAGCGTTCACAGAGGGCAGTTCTTC
>many|TRBJ1-5|-|TRBV20-1
CSAKLYDNQAQHF
TGCAGTGCTAAACTGTATGATAATCAGGCCCAGCATTTT
>many|TRBJ2-1|TRBD2|TRBV25-1
CASSPRGGRSSSYNEQFF
TGTGCCAGCAGTCCACGGGGCGGGAGATCGAGCTCCTACAATGAGCAGTTCTTC
>-|TRBJ1-2|-|TRBV29-1
CSVEGEGFGGYTF
TGCAGCGTTGAAGGGGAAGGGTTCGGAGGCTACACCTTC
>many|TRBJ2-1|-|TRBV11-3
CASSLDRYSYNEQFF
TGTGCCAGCAGCTTAGACAGATACTCCTACAATGAGCAGTTCTTC
>few|TRBJ2-3|-|TRBV24-1
CATSAQGGWDTQYF
TGTGCCACCAGTGCCCAGGGGGGCTGGGATACGCAGTATTTT
>-|TRBJ2-1|-|TRBV9
CASSVGSLYYNEQFF
TGTGCCAGCAGCGTAGGTTCCCTATACTACAATGAGCAGTTCTTC
>few|TRBJ2-2|-|TRBV7-2
CASSLARSGWGGELFF
TGTGCCAGCAGCTTAGCTCGGTCAGGGTGGGGCGGGGAGCTGTTTTTT
>few|TRBJ2-2|TRBD2|TRBV29-1
CSVGTSGMNTGELFF
TGCAGCGTTGGGACTAGCGGGATGAACACCGGGGAGCTGTTTTTT
>-|TRBJ1-1|-|TRBV5-1
CASSSRVNAGTEAFF
TGCGCCAGCAGCTCGCGCGTAAACGCGGGGACTGAAGCTTTCTTT
>many|TRBJ1-1|TRBD1|TRBV2
CASRAGQGRGVPEAFF
TGTGCCAGCAGGGCAGGACAGGGAAGAGGTGTCCCTGAAGCTTTCTTT
>few|TRBJ1-2|-|TRBV20-1
CSAWDRGTGYTF
TGCAGTGCTTGGGACCGCGGAACGGGCTACACCTTC
>few|TRBJ1-3|-|TRBV7-2
CASSLAAGAGNTIYF
TGTGCCAGCAGCTTAGCGGCGGGGGCTGGAAACACCATATATTTT
>many|TRBJ2-3|-|TRBV7-9
CASSLEFTDTQYF
TGTGCCAGCAGCTTAGAATTCACAGATACGCAGTATTTT
>-|TRBJ2-1|-|TRBV12-3/TRBV12-4
CASSLLGPLQHLQRAFF
TGTGCCAGCAGCCTCCTCGGGCCCTTACAGCACCTCCAGCGGGCGTTCTTC
>few|TRBJ1-2|TRBD1|TRBV5-5
CASSVQGATNYGYTF
TGTGCCAGCAGCGTACAGGGGGCTACTAACTATGGCTACACCTTC
>many|TRBJ2-1|-|TRBV7-3
CASSLGGPPNEQFF
TGTGCCAGCAGCTTAGGGGGCCCACCCAATGAGCAGTTCTTC
>few|TRBJ2-1|-|TRBV27
CASTALATRGEQFF
TGTGCCAGCACCGCCCTGGCGACTCGTGGTGAGCAGTTCTTC
>-|TRBJ2-3|TRBD2|TRBV7-2
CASSGEAGGGNTQYF
TGTGCCAGCAGCGGCGAGGCGGGAGGGGGAAATACGCAGTATTTT
>many|TRBJ2-7|TRBD2|TRBV3-1
CASSLSGSSYEQYF
TGTGCCAGCAGCCTAAGCGGGAGCTCCTACGAGCAGTACTTC
>few|TRBJ2-2|TRBD1|TRBV11-3
CASSGQGAYNTGELFF
TGTGCCAGCAGTGGACAGGGGGCTTATAACACCGGGGAGCTGTTTTTT
>many|TRBJ2-1|TRBD2|TRBV12-3/TRBV12-4
CASRLSGARYNEQFF
TGTGCCAGCAGACTCAGCGGGGCGCGATACAATGAGCAGTTCTTC
>many|TRBJ1-5|-|TRBV7-2
CASSLENLGGPQPQHF
TGTGCCAGCAGCTTAGAAAATTTGGGGGGCCCTCAGCCCCAGCATTTT
>-|TRBJ2-1|TRBD2|TRBV6-4
CASSDSRRGRLAGIFF
TGTGCCAGCAGTGACTCTCGACGGGGGAGGCTAGCGGGAATCTTCTTC
>-|TRBJ2-3|-|TRBV10-3
CASGRGETSTDTQYF
TGTGCCAGCGGGCGCGGGGAGACTAGCACAGATACGCAGTATTTT
>many|TRBJ2-7|TRBD1|TRBV5-1
CASTYGTGYEQYF
TGCGCCAGCACCTACGGGACAGGCTACGAGCAGTACTTC
>-|TRBJ2-1|TRBD1|TRBV11-2
CATRGGPGTLFF
TGTGCCACCAGAGGGGGCCCGGGGACATTGTTCTTC
>many|TRBJ2-3|-|TRBV20-1
CSVGTDTQYF
TGCAGTGTTGGAACAGATACGCAGTATTTT
>many|TRBJ2-3|TRBD2|TRBV24-1
CATSDPAVAGGLPSTDTQYF
TGTGCCACCAGTGATCCAGCCGTAGCGGGGGGTCTCCCCAGCACAGATACGCAGTATTTT
>-|TRBJ2-1|-|TRBV5-1
CASSGDPHEQFF
TGCGCCAGCAGCGGGGACCCACATGAGCAGTTCTTC
>few|TRBJ2-7|TRBD1|TRBV19
CASSGGQANSYEQYF
TGTGCCAGTAGCGGAGGACAGGCCAACTCCTACGAGCAGTACTTC
>few|TRBJ1-2|-|TRBV12-3/TRBV12-4
CASSRPGRSRGYTF
TGTGCCAGCAGTCGTCCGGGACGGAGTAGAGGCTACACCTTC
>few|TRBJ1-3|TRBD1|TRBV7-8
CASSLAPGQGVSGNTIYF
TGTGCCAGCAGCTTAGCGCCGGGACAGGGCGTTTCTGGAAACACCATATATTTT
>few|TRBJ1-1|-|TRBV12-3/TRBV12-4
CASSPKGADTEAFF
TGTGCCAGCAGTCCGAAAGGAGCGGACACTGAAGCTTTCTTT
>few|TRBJ1-4|TRBD1|TRBV24-1
CATSDPSGTGVEKLFF
TGTGCCACCAGTGACCCCTCTGGGACAGGGGTCGAAAAACTGTTTTTT
>many|TRBJ2-7|TRBD1|TRBV12-3/TRBV12-4
CASSGLSTGKNEQYF
TGTGCCAGCAGCGGACTCTCGACAGGGAAGAACGAGCAGTACTTC
>-|TRBJ2-6|-|TRBV12-3/TRBV12-4
CASSLSGGANVLTF
TGTGCCAGCAGTCTATCCGGTGGGGCCAACGTCCTGACTTTC
>-|TRBJ1-1|-|TRBV12-3/TRBV12-4
CASLGGGNTEAFF
TGTGCCAGTTTAGGGGGGGGGAACACTGAAGCTTTCTTT
>-|TRBJ1-4|-|TRBV20-1
CSARDVRVPTTNEKLFF
TGCAGTGCTAGAGATGTAAGGGTCCCCACAACTAATGAAAAACTGTTTTTT
>few|TRBJ2-7|-|TRBV5-1
CASSLAGDAYEQYF
TGCGCCAGCAGCTTGGCCGGGGACGCCTACGAGCAGTACTTC
>few|TRBJ2-2|-|TRBV12-3/TRBV12-4
CASSLGGPGELFF
TGTGCCAGCAGTTTAGGGGGTCCCGGGGAGCTGTTTTTT
>few|TRBJ2-7|-|TRBV15
CATSRDTAPGDEQYF
TGTGCCACCAGCAGAGACACTGCCCCTGGGGACGAGCAGTACTTC
>few|TRBJ2-2|-|TRBV4-2
CASSSRTMVEGTGELFF
TGTGCCAGCAGCTCCCGGACTATGGTTGAGGGCACCGGGGAGCTGTTTTTT
>few|TRBJ1-1|-|TRBV12-3/TRBV12-4
CASSPRVANTEAFF
TGTGCCAGCAGCCCCCGGGTGGCCAACACTGAAGCTTTCTTT
>many|TRBJ2-7|TRBD1|TRBV6-6
CASSYETGSREQYF
TGTGCCAGCAGTTACGAGACAGGGAGTAGAGAGCAGTACTTC
>-|TRBJ2-2|-|TRBV7-2
CASSFYNSNTGELFF
TGTGCCAGCAGCTTTTACAACAGCAACACCGGGGAGCTGTTTTTT
>many|TRBJ2-2|-|TRBV7-2
CASSLILTGELFF
TGTGCCAGCAGCTTAATTTTGACCGGGGAGCTGTTTTTT